These 18 T cell receptor beta chains share one sample of origin, sequenced in a study of blood T cells in healthy people across ages. Using a J-beta primer mix together with a sample-barcoded 5' primer, a second PCR was run for about 6 to 11 cycles. Using its own MiXCR run on the 5' RACE reads, TCRdb lists one record per CDR3 protein. The data show 1.5 million to 2 million distinct CDR3 sequences, with just under 50% seen just once and 2.1% held by the top ten. Sequenced material: blood. The receptors were sampled from a woman aged 40 to 50 in good health.

CDR3 residues: CSARVQGEETQYF. The CDR3 DNA reads as TGCAGTGCTAGAGTTCAGGGTGAAGAGACCCAGTACTTC. This chain joins TRBV20-1 and TRBJ2-5, with a tentative D call TRBD1 (5 bases). CDR3 size: 13 residues. V was clipped by 1 base and J by 3 bases, with 9 bases between them. Germline lookup yields CDR1 DFQATT and CDR2 SNEGSKA (reference sequence).

The CDR3 loop is CSASTGEGFWNEQFF. For the CDR3, the DNA is TGCAGTGCTAGCACAGGGGAAGGATTTTGGAATGAGCAGTTCTTC. J is TRBJ2-1 and V is TRBV20-1, with 7 bases identical to TRBD1. After removal of 3 bases from V and 7 bases from J, the junction contained 12 bases not matched to a gene. The CDR3 spans 15 residues. CDR1 is DFQATT, CDR2 SNEGSKA, per germline (reference sequence).

This chain joins TRBV9 and TRBJ2-1; D gene uncertain. Near its end, the DNA agrees better with TRBJ2-7, so the J call may be wrong. This CDR3 has 15 amino acids. Looked up from germline, CDR1 is SGDLS and CDR2 is YYNGEE. The CDR3 region has the DNA TGTGCCAGCAGCGAAGGACCCAGCCTGTTTTCCGAGCAGTACTTC. Protein product: CASSEGPSLFSEQYF.

The V and J genes are TRBV28 and TRBJ2-5; D may be TRBD2 (5 bases). CDR1 and CDR2 from the germline V gene are MDHEN and SYDVKM. CDR3 length equals 15 residues. The V end was cut by 5 bases, the J end by 1 base, with 14 bases between. CDR3 DNA: TGTGCCAGCAGTGAACCGACTAAACCCCAAGAGACCCAGTACTTC. Protein product: CASSEPTKPQETQYF.

The V call is TRBV20-1, the J call TRBJ1-2; D not certain. The CDR3 covers 12 residues. Germline values: CDR1 DFQATT, CDR2 SNEGSKA (reference sequence). V shed 8 bases and J shed 8 bases, with 18 bases lying between them. The CDR3 nucleotides are TGCAGTCCTCCCGGGAAGGGTGGGGGCTACACCTTC. Encoded protein: CSPPGKGGGYTF.

This chain connects TRBV5-5 to TRBJ2-1; the match to TRBD2 covers 10 bases. J gave up 4 bases and V 4 bases, and 8 bases lay outside the gene matches. Germline loops: CDR1 SGHKS, CDR2 YYEKEE (reference sequence). This CDR3 has 16 amino acids. CDR3 region: CASSTLAGGIYNEQFF. CDR3 nucleotide sequence: TGTGCCAGCAGCACCTTAGCGGGGGGAATTTACAATGAGCAGTTCTTC.

The genes are TRBV10-3 and TRBJ2-3; the D gene is possibly TRBD2 (6 bases). Germline CDR1 ENHRY, CDR2 SYGVKD. This CDR3 has 15 residues. Trimming took 7 bases from V and 4 from J, leaving 18 bases between them. In DNA, the CDR3 is TGTGCCATCAAGGTCGGGCGGGGTGAATCAGATACGCAGTATTTT. It translates to CAIKVGRGESDTQYF.

This chain links TRBV6-1 with TRBJ2-7; D remains ambiguous. The V gene's germline CDR1 is MNHNS and CDR2 SASEGT. There are 14 residues in the CDR3. Trimming removed 7 bases from V and 4 bases from J, with 17 bases in between. CDR3 nucleotides: TGTGCCAGCAACCCGACACGTCTAGGTTACGAGCAGTACTTC. Residues: CASNPTRLGYEQYF.

This rearrangement joins TRBV12-3 or TRBV12-4 to TRBJ2-7; no clear D gene. V shed 5 bases and J shed 4 bases, with 18 bases lying between them. This CDR3 is built from 15 residues. The CDR3 sequence is CASSTPRRLGYEQYF. For the CDR3, the DNA is TGTGCCAGCAGTACACCCCGGCGACTTGGGTACGAGCAGTACTTC.

This clonotype was seen many times. J is TRBJ2-5 and V is TRBV27, with 11 bases identical to TRBD2. Trimming removed 4 bases from V and 3 bases from J; junction bases left unmatched: 1. Germline V gene data show CDR1 as MNHEY and CDR2 as SMNVEV (reference sequence). The CDR3 consists of 14 residues. The CDR3 nucleotides are TGTGCCAGCAGTTCACTAGCGGGGGAAGAGACCCAGTACTTC. It yields the protein CASSSLAGEETQYF.

In this sample, this clonotype turned up a few times. The V call is TRBV4-2, the J call TRBJ1-2; D gene ambiguous. V was clipped by 1 base and J by 6 bases, with 12 bases between them. The CDR3 runs to 14 residues. The germline V gene encodes CDR1 LGHNA and CDR2 YNFKEQ. In DNA, the CDR3 is TGTGCCAGCAGCCAAGGACTCCTACCTCATGGCTACACCTTC. Translating gives CASSQGLLPHGYTF.

The chain has TRBV7-2 and TRBJ2-3; 8 positions match TRBD1. This CDR3 spans 16 amino acids. CDR1 is SGHTA and CDR2 is FQGNSA in the germline V gene. The trim removed 5 bases at V and 2 bases at J, leaving 9 bases unmatched. The CDR3 protein is CTSSATGTGDTDTQYF. As DNA, the CDR3 is TGTACCAGCAGCGCAACCGGGACAGGAGACACAGATACGCAGTATTTT.

This chain links TRBV3-1 with TRBJ1-1; D call uncertain. The V and J ends lost 4 bases and 2 bases respectively, with 11 bases between them. CDR1 is LGHDT, CDR2 YNNKEL, per germline (reference sequence). The CDR3 runs 14 residues. The CDR3 loop is CASSPTWGNTEAFF. CDR3 nucleotides: TGTGCCAGCAGCCCTACATGGGGAAACACTGAAGCTTTCTTT.

The chain is built from TRBV29-1 and TRBJ2-7; TRBD2 aligns across 16 bases. Trimming removed 3 bases from V and 4 bases from J; junction bases left unmatched: 6. CDR3 length: 16 residues. Germline CDR1 is SQVTM and CDR2 is ANQGSEA. The CDR3 sequence is CSVDGTSGGAPYEQYF. For the CDR3, the DNA is TGCAGCGTTGACGGGACTAGCGGGGGGGCCCCTTACGAGCAGTACTTC.

The chain links TRBV27 to TRBJ2-1, with TRBD1 as a possible D gene (5 bases). The CDR3 is made up of 15 amino acids. The germline gives CDR1 MNHEY, CDR2 SMNVEV (reference sequence). V lost 6 bases and J lost 2, with 14 bases in between. CDR3 residues: CASSNLGATYNEQFF. DNA of the CDR3: TGTGCCAGCAGCAACTTAGGGGCCACCTACAATGAGCAGTTCTTC.

The J gene is TRBJ1-2, the V gene TRBV5-1; D remains unclear. V gave up 4 bases and J gave up 2 bases, with 12 bases separating them. Germline CDR1 and CDR2: SGHRS and YFSETQ. The CDR3 sequence is 14 residues long. The CDR3 nucleotides are TGCGCCAGCAGCCCTTTTGACGGGAACTATGGCTACACCTTC. It translates to CASSPFDGNYGYTF.

This clonotype was observed a few times. V usage is TRBV7-9 and J usage is TRBJ2-5; D gene unclear. Looked up from germline, CDR1 is SEHNR and CDR2 is FQNEAQ (reference sequence). V shed 1 base and J shed 2 bases, with 11 bases lying between them. This CDR3 comprises 15 residues. CDR3 sequence reads: CASSLVKGQQETQYF. CDR3 nucleotides: TGTGCCAGCAGCTTAGTTAAGGGCCAGCAAGAGACCCAGTACTTC.

V usage is TRBV27 and J usage is TRBJ1-5; TRBD1 matches at 8 bases. There are 14 residues in the CDR3. Losses at the gene ends were 6 bases for V and 7 bases for J; bases not matched to a gene: 8. Germline values: CDR1 MNHEY, CDR2 SMNVEV (reference sequence). For the CDR3, the DNA is TGTGCCAGCAGCCCTCGGACAGGGCTACAGCCCCAGCATTTT. Protein product: CASSPRTGLQPQHF.